This paragraph covers one TCR beta chain sequence. The antigen is not known. The CDR3 has 20 amino acids. Germline V gene data show CDR1 as PRHDT and CDR2 as FYEKMQ (reference sequence). V shed 1 base, J shed 0 bases, and the junction held 14 bases outside the gene matches. The data originate from a study of shared clonotypes between healthy human individuals. Whole-study context: Researchers drew samples from a couple of women and a few men aged 18 to 49.

CD45RO-negative cells were positively selected for CCR7, leaving out terminally differentiated effector memory CD45RA+ cells. General study results and limits: Inspection by rarefaction showed sorted-subset sequencing to be incomplete despite large depth. The sharing of 4.5% to 5% of naive CD4 clonotypes was seen across a handful of donors.

In the authors' workflow: Junction-only immunoSEQ sequences carried no quality scores, so filtering differed. Clones were read by immunoSEQ multiplex PCR, and TCRdb kept only the in-frame ones, dropping some. V, J and clone size were drawn from that table, and D and trimming were deduced from the DNA. The sample has 1.5 million to 2.5 million clones, roughly 94% seen once. The sample comprised naive CD8+ T cells sorted from blood. The sequence came from a young man in good health. This sequence joins TRBV13 and TRBJ2-7; TRBD2 aligns across 11 bases. CDR3 in DNA: TGTGCCAGCAGCTTAGTAGGGACTAGCGGCCCATGGTCGAGCTCCTACGAGCAGTACTTC. Protein: CASSLVGTSGPWSSSYEQYF.